This entry lists 18 T cell receptor beta chains sequenced from one sample in a study of T cell repertoires in cytomegalovirus infection. In TCRdb, the reads were re-called with MiXCR into one record per CDR3 protein. This sample yields some 280,000 distinct CDR3 sequences, of which about an eighth are seen a single time; around 8.8% belongs to the top ten. Material for sequencing was PBMCs. Source of these receptors: a human donor in good health (CMV status not recorded). Some clones in this sample may be carry-over from other donors' samples.

This clonotype showed up just a few times. Written as DNA, the CDR3 is TGCGCCAGCAGAACAGGGTCAAGAACCGGGGAGCTGTTTTTT. It specifies CASRTGSRTGELFF. The chain carries TRBV5-1 and TRBJ2-2, with D perhaps TRBD1 (6 bases). Germline V CDR1 and CDR2: SGHRS, YFSETQ. The CDR3 has 14 amino acids. V shed 5 bases and J shed 5 bases, with 13 bases lying between them.

This clonotype was seen repeatedly, ten times or more. The J gene is TRBJ2-7, the V gene TRBV7-2; D is undetermined. This CDR3 comprises 13 residues. Germline V gene data show CDR1 as SGHTA and CDR2 as FQGNSA. The germline V and J ends were trimmed by 8 bases and 0 bases, with 11 bases remaining between them. In DNA form, the CDR3 reads TGTGCCAGCTCAGGCCGGAGCTCCTACGAGCAGTACTTC. Amino acid sequence: CASSGRSSYEQYF.

The genes are TRBV6-5 and TRBJ2-3, with D maybe TRBD1 (5 bases). Trimming took 0 bases from V and 4 from J, leaving 14 bases between them. The germline V gene encodes CDR1 MNHEY and CDR2 SVGAGI. This CDR3 comprises 16 residues. CDR3 loop: CASSYSSRVFPDTQYF. The CDR3 coding sequence is TGTGCCAGCAGTTACTCGAGCAGGGTATTCCCAGATACGCAGTATTTT.

This clonotype was counted only a few times. V is TRBV12-5 and J is TRBJ2-1; 8 bases align to TRBD1. Looked up from germline, CDR1 is LGHNT and CDR2 is FRNRAP. This CDR3 spans 15 amino acids. V lost 6 bases and J lost 7; bases outside the gene matches: 11. CDR3 sequence reads: CASGLGQGGVNEQFF. In DNA form, the CDR3 reads TGTGCTAGTGGCCTCGGACAGGGTGGGGTGAATGAGCAGTTCTTC.

There are a few counts of this clonotype. V is TRBV5-1 and J is TRBJ2-5; D gene ambiguous. Germline CDR1 and CDR2: SGHRS and YFSETQ. The CDR3 covers 13 residues. Trimming took off 5 bases at V and 4 bases at J, with 12 bases between the two ends. For the CDR3, the DNA is TGCGCCAGCAGTTACAGAACCACAGAGACCCAGTACTTC. Residues: CASSYRTTETQYF. Full variable domain (outside the CDR3, taken from reference TRBV5-1 and TRBJ2-5): KAGVTQTPRYLIKTRGQQVTLSCSPISGHRSVSWYQQTPGQGLQFLFEYFSETQRNKGNFPGRFSGRQFSNSRSEMNVSTLELGDSALYLCASSYRTTETQYFGPGTRLLVL.

This clonotype was detected a few times. The CDR3 DNA follows: TGTGCCAGCAGGATACAGGGATCTGGAAACACCATATATTTT. Translation: CASRIQGSGNTIYF. This chain links TRBV28 with TRBJ1-3, with TRBD1 as a possible D gene (6 bases). This CDR3 spans 14 amino acids. CDR1 and CDR2 (germline): MDHEN, SYDVKM. V shed 6 bases and J shed 1 base, with 10 bases lying between them.

The chain links TRBV5-4 to TRBJ1-2; the match to TRBD1 covers 8 bases. The CDR3 has 18 amino acids. The trim removed 0 bases at V and 3 bases at J, leaving 13 bases unmatched. Germline-derived CDR1 and CDR2 are SGHNT and YYREEE (reference sequence). In DNA, the CDR3 is TGTGCCAGCAGCTTGGGCGTCGCCCGGACAGGGCTCTACTATGGCTACACCTTC. Its translation is CASSLGVARTGLYYGYTF.

V is TRBV20-1 and J is TRBJ1-1, with TRBD1 matching over 7 bases. Germline CDR1 is DFQATT and CDR2 is SNEGSKA (reference sequence). The V segment lost 4 bases and the J segment 2 bases; nucleotides outside the gene matches: 4. The CDR3 totals 13 residues. CDR3 sequence reads: CSAKTGTNTEAFF. The CDR3, as DNA: TGCAGTGCTAAGACAGGGACTAACACTGAAGCTTTCTTT.

This clonotype was detected only a few times. The chain employs TRBV7-2 and TRBJ1-5; the D gene is possibly TRBD1 (6 bases). The CDR3 runs to 16 residues. Germline V gene sequence: CDR1 SGHTA, CDR2 FQGNSA. Between the trimmed V and J ends, which lost 5 bases and 0 bases, there was a span of 14 bases. The CDR3 DNA sequence: TGTGCCAGCAGCCCAGGGACAATACATAGCAATCAGCCCCAGCATTTT. Encoded protein: CASSPGTIHSNQPQHF. Drawing the rest from reference TRBV7-2 and TRBJ1-5, the complete variable domain is GAGVSQSPSNKVTEKGKDVELRCDPISGHTALYWYRQSLGQGLEFLIYFQGNSAPDKSGLPSDRFSAERTGGSVSTLTIQRTQQEDSAVYLCASSPGTIHSNQPQHFGDGTRLSIL.

This clonotype was counted a few times. The chain combines TRBV7-3 with TRBJ2-4; 9 nucleotides align to TRBD2. J was trimmed by 8 bases and V by 1 base; bases with no gene match: 3. This CDR3 is 14 amino acids long. Germline CDR1 reads SGHTA; CDR2 reads FQGTGA. CDR3 region: CASSLSGGGDIQYF. CDR3 DNA: TGTGCCAGCAGCTTAAGCGGGGGGGGAGACATTCAGTACTTC.

This clonotype was seen many times. This chain joins TRBV7-2 and TRBJ1-2, with 10 bases matching TRBD1. This CDR3 spans 16 amino acids. J gave up 7 bases and V 5 bases, and 13 bases lay outside the gene matches. Germline CDR1 and CDR2: SGHTA and FQGNSA. CDR3 sequence: CASSREVGQGSSGYTF. The CDR3 coding sequence is TGTGCCAGCAGCCGCGAAGTGGGACAGGGGTCGAGTGGCTACACCTTC.

Many counts were recorded for this clonotype. The CDR3 nucleotides are TGTGCCAGCAGCTTACGAGGGGAAGTCAACACCGGGGAGCTGTTTTTT. This sequence encodes CASSLRGEVNTGELFF. V is TRBV7-9 and J is TRBJ2-2; D may be TRBD1 or TRBD2 (5 bases each). The CDR3 runs to 16 residues. Germline V gene data show CDR1 as SEHNR and CDR2 as FQNEAQ (reference sequence). V lost 2 bases and J 2 bases, leaving 12 bases between the germline ends.

Ten or more counts support this clonotype. This chain joins TRBV28 and TRBJ2-7, with a tentative D call TRBD2 (6 bases). Looked up from germline, CDR1 is MDHEN and CDR2 is SYDVKM. The ends were cut back, 8 bases at V and 0 bases at J, with 17 bases in the middle. The CDR3 runs 15 residues. The CDR3 loop is CASPPVAASSYEQYF. CDR3 DNA: TGTGCCAGCCCACCTGTAGCGGCCTCCTCCTACGAGCAGTACTTC.

V usage is TRBV20-1 and J usage is TRBJ2-7; 11 nucleotides match TRBD2. The germline V gene encodes CDR1 DFQATT and CDR2 SNEGSKA (reference sequence). V lost 1 base, J lost 2 bases, and 4 bases stayed unmatched. CDR3 length equals 15 residues. In nucleotides, the CDR3 is TGCAGTGCTAGAGCCATAGCGGGAGGGCCCTACGAGCAGTACTTC. It translates to CSARAIAGGPYEQYF.

This clonotype was seen many times. The V and J genes are TRBV4-2 and TRBJ2-7, with 8 nucleotides matching TRBD2. Germline lookup yields CDR1 LGHNA and CDR2 YNFKEQ. There are 15 residues in the CDR3. J was trimmed by 5 bases and V by 4 bases; bases with no gene match: 10. The CDR3 DNA follows: TGTGCCAGCAGCCTAACTAGCGGTCCTGTTGACGAGCAGTACTTC. It encodes CASSLTSGPVDEQYF.

This clonotype has at least ten counts. This sequence joins TRBV28 and TRBJ2-7, with TRBD2 identical over 9 bases. CDR1 is MDHEN and CDR2 is SYDVKM in the germline V gene. With V trimmed by 4 bases and J by 5 bases, 12 bases remained unmatched. The CDR3 totals 16 residues. The CDR3 is CASSSPGLARGHEQYF. For the CDR3, the DNA is TGTGCCAGCAGTTCCCCCGGACTAGCGAGGGGGCACGAGCAGTACTTC.

Many counts were recorded for this clonotype. This chain links TRBV12-3 or TRBV12-4 with TRBJ1-3; D uncertain. V was trimmed by 3 bases and J by 1 base, leaving 7 bases between them. The CDR3 contains 14 residues. CDR3 bases: TGTGCCAGCAGTTTGTGGGTGTCTGGAAACACCATATATTTT. It codes for CASSLWVSGNTIYF.

The sample holds many counts of this clonotype. The V and J genes are TRBV7-2 and TRBJ2-2; 13 nucleotides match TRBD2. CDR3 size: 16 residues. With V trimmed by 5 bases and J by 5 bases, 5 bases remained unmatched. Germline lookup yields CDR1 SGHTA and CDR2 FQGNSA. DNA for the CDR3: TGTGCCAGCAGCCCAAGGACTAGCGGGAGTACCGGGGAGCTGTTTTTT. Translation: CASSPRTSGSTGELFF.